This T cell receptor (beta chain) was observed in a study of blood T cell repertoires in COVID-19 (TCRdb year 2020). General notes on the study: Collaborator samples came from the United States, Italy and Spain and covered acute and convalescent phases of COVID-19. The material from the prospective study consisted of cDNA or gDNA derived from T cells, B-cell-depleted T cells, or PBMCs. Deeply sampled blood TCRbeta repertoires from subjects exposed to, actively infected with, or recovered from COVID-19 were included in the dataset. Nearly every sample came with metadata listing a de-identified subject ID, COVID-19 status, age in years and sex. The repertoires were released in a freely available public database intended as a resource for research on the immune response to SARS-CoV-2. Samples came from the ongoing ImmuneRACE study (first 160 participants) plus 1,254 subjects from 6 global collaborators. Where available, HLA class I and class II types were taken from metadata supplied by the sample provider and were not determined by assay-based typing. The study at large found these results: The quantity of clinical and demographic metadata differed by source and by participant and was supplied without curation.

V was cut back by 2 bases and J by 5 bases, leaving a gap of 12 bases between them. The CDR3 starts with the cysteine, ends with the phenylalanine, and has 15 residues. Only the CDR3 part of the read is kept: 45 bases, read in frame from the first base. As encoded in the germline V gene, CDR1 is SGHDN while CDR2 is FVKESK. Concerning this clone itself: Its cognate antigen has yet to be identified. No qualities accompany the bases; no much larger clone lies one base away.

Each collaborating institution followed its own protocols to collect whole blood in K2EDTA tubes. For TCRbeta analysis, collaborators shipped samples in one of three forms: frozen whole blood, isolated PBMCs, or DNA extracted from either of those sample types. The immunoSEQ Assay, a bias-controlled multiplex PCR, was used to amplify TCRbeta CDR3 regions from genomic DNA. The study's processing was this. The number of nucleated cells in each sample was estimated from the amplification of reference gene primers within the assay. To quantify the absolute abundance of each unique TCRbeta CDR3 rearrangement, sequence reads were collapsed and filtered. For each sample, productive Simpson clonality was calculated as the square root of Simpson's diversity index across productive rearrangements. Imported from immuneACCESS, the table was reduced by TCRdb to in-frame sequences with V and J called. These copies leave out some clones; in studies compared against another copy, an unresolved V gene accounts for under half, and the cause of the remainder is not known. The V and J calls and clone size are taken from that table; D and trimming were inferred from the DNA. This sample holds some 61,000 clones; nearly 90% were observed only once. The biggest ten clones account for 1.6% of the sample.

Sequencing input: peripheral blood. This TCR was recovered from a man aged 55-75 years with acute or convalescent COVID-19. The chain is made from TRBV14 and TRBJ1-4, with TRBD1 tentatively as D gene (6 bases match). The nucleotide sequence is TGTGCCAGCAGCCAATTCGGGACACAAAATGAAAAACTGTTTTTT. This translates into CASSQFGTQNEKLFF.